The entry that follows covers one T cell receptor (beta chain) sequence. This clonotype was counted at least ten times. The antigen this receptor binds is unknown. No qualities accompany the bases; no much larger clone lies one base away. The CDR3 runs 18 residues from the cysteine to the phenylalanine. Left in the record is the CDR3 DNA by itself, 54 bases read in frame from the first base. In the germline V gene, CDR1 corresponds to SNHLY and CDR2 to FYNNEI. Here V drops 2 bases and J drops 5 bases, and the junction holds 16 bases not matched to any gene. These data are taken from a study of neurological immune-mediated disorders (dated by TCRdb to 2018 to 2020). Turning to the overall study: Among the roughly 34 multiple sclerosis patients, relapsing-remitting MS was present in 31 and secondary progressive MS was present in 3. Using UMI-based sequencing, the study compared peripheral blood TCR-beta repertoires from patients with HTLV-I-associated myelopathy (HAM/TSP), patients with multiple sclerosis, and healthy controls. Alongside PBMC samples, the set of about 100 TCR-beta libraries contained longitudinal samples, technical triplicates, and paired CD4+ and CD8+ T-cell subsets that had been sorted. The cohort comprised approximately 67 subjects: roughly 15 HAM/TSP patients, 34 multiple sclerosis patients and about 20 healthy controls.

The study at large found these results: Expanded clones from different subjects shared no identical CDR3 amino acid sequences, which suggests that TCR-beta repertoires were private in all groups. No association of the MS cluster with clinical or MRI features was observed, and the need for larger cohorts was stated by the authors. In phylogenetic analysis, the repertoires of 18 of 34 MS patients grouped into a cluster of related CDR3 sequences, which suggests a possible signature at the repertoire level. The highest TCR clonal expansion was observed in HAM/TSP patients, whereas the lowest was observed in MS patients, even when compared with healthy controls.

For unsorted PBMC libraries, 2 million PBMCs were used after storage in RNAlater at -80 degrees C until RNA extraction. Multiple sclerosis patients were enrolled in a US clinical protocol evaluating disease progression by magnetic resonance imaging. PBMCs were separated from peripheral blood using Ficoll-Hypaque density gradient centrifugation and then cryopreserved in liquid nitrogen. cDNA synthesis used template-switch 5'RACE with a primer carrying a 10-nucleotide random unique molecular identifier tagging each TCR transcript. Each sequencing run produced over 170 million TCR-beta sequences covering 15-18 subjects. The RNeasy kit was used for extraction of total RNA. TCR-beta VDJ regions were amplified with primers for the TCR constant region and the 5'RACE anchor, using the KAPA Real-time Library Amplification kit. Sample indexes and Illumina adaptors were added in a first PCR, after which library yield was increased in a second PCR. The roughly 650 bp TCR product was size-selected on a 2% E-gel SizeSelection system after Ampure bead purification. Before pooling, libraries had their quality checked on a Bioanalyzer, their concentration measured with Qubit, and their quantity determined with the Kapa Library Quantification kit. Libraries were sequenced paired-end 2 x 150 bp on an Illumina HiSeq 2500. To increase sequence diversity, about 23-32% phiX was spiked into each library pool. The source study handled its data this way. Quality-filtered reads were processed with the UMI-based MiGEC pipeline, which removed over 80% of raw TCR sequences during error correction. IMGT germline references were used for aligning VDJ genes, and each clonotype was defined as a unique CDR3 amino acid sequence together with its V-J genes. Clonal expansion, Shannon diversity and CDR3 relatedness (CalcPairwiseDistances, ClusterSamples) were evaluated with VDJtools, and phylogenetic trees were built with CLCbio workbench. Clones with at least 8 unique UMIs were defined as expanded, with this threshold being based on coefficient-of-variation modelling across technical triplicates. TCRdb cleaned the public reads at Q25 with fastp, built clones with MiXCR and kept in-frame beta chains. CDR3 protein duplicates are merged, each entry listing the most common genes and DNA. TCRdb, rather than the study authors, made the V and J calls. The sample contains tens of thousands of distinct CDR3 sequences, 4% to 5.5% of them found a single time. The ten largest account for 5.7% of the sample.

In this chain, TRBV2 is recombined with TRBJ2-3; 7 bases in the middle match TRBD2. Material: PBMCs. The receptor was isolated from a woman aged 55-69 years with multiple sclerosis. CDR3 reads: CASSEPLGLADYGDTQYF. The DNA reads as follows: TGTGCCAGCAGTGAACCGCTTGGGCTAGCGGACTACGGAGATACGCAGTATTTT. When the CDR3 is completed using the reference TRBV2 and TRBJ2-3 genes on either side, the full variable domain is EPEVTQTPSHQVTQMGQEVILRCVPISNHLYFYWYRQILGQKVEFLVSFYNNEISEKSEIFDDQFSVERPDGSNFTLKIRSTKLEDSAMYFCASSEPLGLADYGDTQYFGPGTRLTVL.